The 17 T cell receptor beta chains in this list originate from one sample, sequenced in a study of T cell responses to AZD1222 COVID-19 vaccine. Produced via immunoSEQ multiplex PCR; TCRdb's table is partial and in-frame only. The sample consists of 170,000 or so clones, just over 90% of them appearing once. Sequencing was performed on peripheral blood, taken on day 0 of AZD1222 vaccination. These receptors all come from an adult in good health.

The CDR3 here is CASSEQESTEAFF. CDR3 DNA sequence: TGTGCCAGCAGTGAACAGGAGAGCACTGAAGCTTTCTTT. This chain links TRBV2 with TRBJ1-1, with unresolved D. The CDR3 runs 13 residues. CDR1 SNHLY and CDR2 FYNNEI come from the germline V gene. The V gene lost 2 bases and the J gene lost 4 bases, with 8 bases spanning the gap.

This chain connects TRBV3-1 (or the pseudogene TRBV3-2) to TRBJ2-1, with D perhaps matching TRBD2 (6 bases). V was shortened by 1 base and J by 7 bases, with 8 bases between the two germline ends. The CDR3 consists of 13 residues. Germline CDR1 is LGHDT and CDR2 is YNNKEL (reference sequence). The CDR3 DNA reads as TGTGCCAGCAGCCAAGGTGCGGGAAATGAGCAGTTCTTC. Amino acid sequence: CASSQGAGNEQFF.

In nucleotides, the CDR3 is TGTGCCAGTCTTTCCGGGACAGGGGACGAGCAGTACTTC. Protein: CASLSGTGDEQYF. V is TRBV6-5 and J is TRBJ2-7; 10 bases agree with TRBD1. V lost 9 bases, J lost 5 bases, and 7 bases stayed unmatched. In germline, CDR1 is MNHEY, CDR2 SVGAGI. The CDR3 contains 13 residues.

V usage is TRBV7-2 and J usage is TRBJ1-3; D is possibly TRBD1 (6 bases). The CDR3 has 15 amino acids. Germline V gene lookup returns CDR1 SGHTA and CDR2 FQGNSA. Trimming stripped 6 bases from V and 1 base from J, with 13 bases between. The CDR3 is CASRLAGHSGNTIYF. The CDR3 coding sequence is TGTGCCAGCAGACTAGCGGGACATTCTGGAAACACCATATATTTT.

This chain links TRBV4-1 with TRBJ1-1; the D is unclear. The CDR3 spans 15 residues. Germline loops: CDR1 MGHRA, CDR2 YSYEKL. The V and J ends lost 0 bases and 0 bases respectively, with 8 bases between them. The CDR3 bases are TGCGCCAGCAGCCAAGATAACTTCATGAACACTGAAGCTTTCTTT. Protein: CASSQDNFMNTEAFF.

The CDR3 loop reads CASSWYGGTEAFF. In DNA form, the CDR3 reads TGTGCCAGCAGCTGGTATGGTGGCACTGAAGCTTTCTTT. This chain links TRBV7-9 with TRBJ1-1; D is ambiguous. The CDR3 is 13 amino acids. Germline CDR1 is SEHNR and CDR2 is FQNEAQ (reference sequence). V lost 4 bases and J lost 4, with 10 bases in between.

Only a few counts were recorded for this clone. The chain links TRBV7-9 to TRBJ2-5; D unclear. Germline V gene data show CDR1 as SEHNR and CDR2 as FQNEAQ (reference sequence). V was cut by 0 bases and J by 5 bases, with 7 bases left in between. CDR3 length: 13 amino acids. CDR3 nucleotide sequence: TGTGCCAGCAGCTTAGCGGCGTGGGAGACCCAGTACTTC. It is translated as CASSLAAWETQYF.

The chain recombines TRBV19 with TRBJ2-7; TRBD2 matches at 8 bases. Germline trimming cut 9 bases from V and 2 bases from J; bases unmatched to any gene: 15. CDR3 length equals 16 residues. Germline CDR1 and CDR2: LNHDA and SQIVND (reference sequence). The CDR3 DNA reads TGTGCCAGCAAACGGGGGGGAGTCGGTGACGCCTACGAGCAGTACTTC. Its protein product is CASKRGGVGDAYEQYF.

The chain combines TRBV11-2 with TRBJ1-5; D not resolved. Germline values: CDR1 SGHAT, CDR2 FQNNGV. The V and J ends lost 2 bases and 7 bases respectively, with 9 bases between them. The CDR3 is 13 residues long. The chain's CDR3 is CASSLSLEQPQHF. The CDR3 DNA is TGTGCCAGCAGCTTATCTTTGGAACAGCCCCAGCATTTT.

This chain connects TRBV21-1 to TRBJ2-3; the table names TRBD1, a call not compared with the DNA. TRBV21-1 constitutes a pseudogene. CDR3 length: 17 residues. Written as DNA, the CDR3 is TGTGCCAGCAGCAAATTGAGACAGGGGACAGGCACAGATACGCAGTATTTT. This encodes CASSKLRQGTGTDTQYF.

The gene calls are TRBV30 and TRBJ1-3, with D unclear. The CDR3 runs to 13 residues. Trimming took 1 base from V and 8 from J, leaving 12 bases between them. Germline V gene data show CDR1 as GTSNPN and CDR2 as SVGIG (reference sequence). CDR3 loop: CAWSGAVPDTIYF. The CDR3 DNA follows: TGTGCCTGGAGTGGAGCTGTCCCGGACACCATATATTTT.

The chain uses TRBV30 and TRBJ1-4; the D gene is possibly TRBD1 (5 bases). The CDR3 has 13 amino acids. With 0 bases removed from V and 12 bases from J, the gap between germline ends came to 14 bases. Germline V gene data show CDR1 as GTSNPN and CDR2 as SVGIG (reference sequence). CDR3 in amino acids: CAWSVLQGGQLFF. In DNA form, the CDR3 reads TGTGCCTGGAGTGTACTCCAGGGTGGACAACTGTTTTTT.

V is TRBV27 and J is TRBJ1-5, with D maybe TRBD1 (5 bases). This CDR3 contains 18 residues. Germline V CDR1 and CDR2: MNHEY, SMNVEV (reference sequence). V shed 5 bases and J shed 6 bases, with 26 bases lying between them. In nucleotides, the CDR3 is TGTGCCAGCAGTCCCACAGTTTTGAGGGGACCTCGCGGTCAGCCCCAGCATTTT. This codes for CASSPTVLRGPRGQPQHF.

The V gene is TRBV2, the J gene TRBJ2-1; the match to TRBD2 covers 8 bases. Germline assignment: CDR1 SNHLY and CDR2 FYNNEI. There are 15 residues in the CDR3. V shed 6 bases and J 1 base; nucleotides not matched to a gene: 5. The CDR3 region is CASRDSGVSYNEQFF. CDR3 sequence (DNA): TGTGCCAGCAGGGATAGCGGGGTTTCCTACAATGAGCAGTTCTTC.

This clone was observed a handful of times. This chain uses TRBV28 with TRBJ1-2; 8 bases match TRBD1. This CDR3 has 14 residues. Looked up from germline, CDR1 is MDHEN and CDR2 is SYDVKM. Unmatched junction bases numbered 6, after V lost 5 bases and J lost 4 bases. CDR3 in amino acids: CASSVGQGGYGYTF. For the CDR3, the DNA is TGTGCCAGCAGTGTAGGACAGGGAGGCTATGGCTACACCTTC.

The chain links TRBV10-3 to TRBJ1-5; no reliable D call. The CDR3 consists of 14 residues. Germline V gene lookup returns CDR1 ENHRY and CDR2 SYGVKD. V lost 6 bases, J lost 5 bases, and 14 bases lay in between. The CDR3 protein is CAISRVLDYQPQHF. The CDR3 DNA is TGTGCCATCAGCCGGGTTCTAGACTATCAGCCCCAGCATTTT.

The V and J genes are TRBV2 and TRBJ2-7, with 8 bases aligning to TRBD1. CDR1 is SNHLY and CDR2 is FYNNEI in the germline V gene. The CDR3 length is 14 residues. Trimming cost V 6 bases and J 3 bases; bases outside gene matches: 7. The CDR3 is CASRTGEGSYEQYF. In nucleotides, the CDR3 is TGTGCCAGCAGGACAGGGGAAGGGAGCTACGAGCAGTACTTC.